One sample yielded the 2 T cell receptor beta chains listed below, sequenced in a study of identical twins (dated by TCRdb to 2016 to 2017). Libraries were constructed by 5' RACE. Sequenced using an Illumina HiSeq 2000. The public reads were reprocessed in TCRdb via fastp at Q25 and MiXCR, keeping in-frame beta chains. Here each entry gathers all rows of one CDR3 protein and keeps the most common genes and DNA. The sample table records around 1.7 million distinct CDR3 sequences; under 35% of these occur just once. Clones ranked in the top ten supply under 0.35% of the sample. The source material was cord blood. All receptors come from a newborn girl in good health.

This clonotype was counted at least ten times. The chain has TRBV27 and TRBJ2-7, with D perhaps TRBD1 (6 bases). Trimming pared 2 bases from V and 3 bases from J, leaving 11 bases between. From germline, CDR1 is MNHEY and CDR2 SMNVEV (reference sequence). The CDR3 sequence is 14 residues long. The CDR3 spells CASSLGTGYYEQYF. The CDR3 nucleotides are TGTGCCAGCAGTTTAGGAACAGGGTACTACGAGCAGTACTTC.

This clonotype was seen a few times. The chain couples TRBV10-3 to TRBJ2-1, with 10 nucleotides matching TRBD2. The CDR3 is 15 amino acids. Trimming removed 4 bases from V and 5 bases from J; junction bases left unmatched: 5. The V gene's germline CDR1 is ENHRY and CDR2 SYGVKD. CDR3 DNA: TGTGCCATCAGTGGTGGAGCGGGGGGGCACAATGAGCAGTTCTTC. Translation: CAISGGAGGHNEQFF.